This passage covers 29 T cell receptor beta chains from one sample sequenced in a study of beta chain features in type 1 diabetes. Study-wide points: TCRB CDR3 length was moderately but significantly reduced in all four CD4+ subsets of Type 1 diabetes patients.

Expressed TCRB transcripts were sequenced because the entire RNA isolate underwent reverse transcription. The repertoire was sequenced with immunoSEQ multiplex PCR; TCRdb's copy has only in-frame clones and lacks some. The repertoire has 100,000 to 150,000 clones, about a sixth of them found once; the top ten carry around 2.5%. These receptors' antigens are unknown. The source material was central memory CD4+ T cells from blood. All receptors derive from a man aged 30 to 45 with type 1 diabetes.

The genes are TRBV11-2 and TRBJ2-7; 8 nucleotides line up with TRBD1. The CDR3 extends over 15 amino acids. With V trimmed by 1 base and J by 3 bases, 5 bases remained unmatched. Germline values: CDR1 SGHAT, CDR2 FQNNGV. This CDR3 reads CASSLVRDRNYEQYF. CDR3 coding DNA: TGTGCCAGCAGCTTAGTAAGGGACAGGAACTACGAGCAGTACTTC.

This clone was observed a few times. The chain recombines TRBV7-2 with TRBJ1-1; 9 bases are a match to TRBD1. The CDR3 consists of 15 residues. Germline V gene lookup returns CDR1 SGHTA and CDR2 FQGNSA. V lost 5 bases to trimming and J lost 2 bases; unmatched junction nucleotides: 6. The CDR3 spells CASSTRDRENTEAFF. In nucleotides, the CDR3 is TGTGCCAGCAGCACGAGGGACAGGGAAAACACTGAAGCTTTCTTT.

In this sample, this clone turned up a few times. The V gene is TRBV5-4, the J gene TRBJ1-3; TRBD1 is a possible D gene (5 bases). The V end was cut by 0 bases, the J end by 0 bases, with 10 bases between. The CDR3 spans 16 residues. The germline V gene encodes CDR1 SGHNT and CDR2 YYREEE (reference sequence). The CDR3 DNA reads as TGTGCCAGCAGCTTGGATTGGGGACTCTCTGGAAACACCATATATTTT. Encoded protein: CASSLDWGLSGNTIYF. The variable domain in full, completed from reference TRBV5-4 and TRBJ1-3, reads ETGVTQSPTHLIKTRGQQVTLRCSSQSGHNTVSWYQQALGQGPQFIFQYYREEENGRGNFPPRFSGLQFPNYSSELNVNALELDDSALYLCASSLDWGLSGNTIYFGEGSWLTVV.

This clone was picked up a small number of times. The V call is TRBV28, the J call TRBJ2-2, with 8 nucleotides matching TRBD1. Per germline, CDR1 MDHEN and CDR2 SYDVKM. The length of the CDR3 is 16 residues. The V segment lost 4 bases and the J segment 2 bases; nucleotides outside the gene matches: 6. This chain's CDR3 is CASSSPGQANTGELFF. In DNA form, the CDR3 reads TGTGCCAGCAGTTCGCCGGGACAGGCAAACACCGGGGAGCTGTTTTTT.

This clone was observed many times. The chain employs TRBV2 and TRBJ2-3; D may be TRBD2 (5 bases). This CDR3 region has 18 residues. V was trimmed by 2 bases and J by 0 bases, leaving 18 bases between them. CDR1 is SNHLY and CDR2 is FYNNEI in the germline V gene. CDR3 DNA sequence: TGTGCCAGCAGTGAAACGGCTCTTAGCGTAGCTAGCACAGATACGCAGTATTTT. This codes for CASSETALSVASTDTQYF. The whole variable domain, remainder taken from reference TRBV2 and TRBJ2-3, is EPEVTQTPSHQVTQMGQEVILRCVPISNHLYFYWYRQILGQKVEFLVSFYNNEISEKSEIFDDQFSVERPDGSNFTLKIRSTKLEDSAMYFCASSETALSVASTDTQYFGPGTRLTVL.

The chain has TRBV2 and TRBJ1-5, with 8 bases matching TRBD1. The CDR3 sequence is 13 residues long. The junction had 2 bases not matched to a gene; V was cut back by 6 bases and J by 4 bases. Germline values: CDR1 SNHLY, CDR2 FYNNEI. In nucleotides, the CDR3 is TGTGCCAGCAGCAGGGACAGGAATCAGCCCCAGCATTTT. Its protein is CASSRDRNQPQHF.

The chain employs TRBV7-2 and TRBJ2-7; TRBD1 aligns across 7 bases. The CDR3 extends over 13 amino acids. Germline V lookup: CDR1 SGHTA, CDR2 FQGNSA. J gave up 2 bases and V 6 bases, and 4 bases lay outside the gene matches. For the CDR3, the DNA is TGTGCCAGCAGTTACGACAGGGCCTACGAGCAGTACTTC. Protein product: CASSYDRAYEQYF.

This chain uses TRBV7-2 with TRBJ1-2; possibly TRBD1 for D (6 bases). This CDR3 is built from 15 residues. From germline, CDR1 is SGHTA and CDR2 FQGNSA. Trimming took off 5 bases at V and 3 bases at J, with 16 bases between the two ends. CDR3 region: CASSPGQMYDYGYTF. The CDR3 DNA reads as TGTGCCAGCAGCCCCGGACAGATGTACGACTATGGCTACACCTTC.

This clone has only a few counts. This rearrangement joins TRBV4-2 to TRBJ1-4, with 7 bases aligning to TRBD1. After removal of 4 bases from V and 1 base from J, the junction contained 9 bases not matched to a gene. Germline CDR1 and CDR2: LGHNA and YNFKEQ. This CDR3 comprises 17 residues. As DNA, the CDR3 is TGTGCCAGCAGCCGCCGGACAGGCGGGAGAACTAATGAAAAACTGTTTTTT. Protein sequence: CASSRRTGGRTNEKLFF.

This clone occurred a few times. The chain uses TRBV7-9 and TRBJ2-3; no definite D call. Trimming removed 0 bases at V and 5 bases at J, with 6 bases between. Germline loops: CDR1 SEHNR, CDR2 FQNEAQ (reference sequence). This CDR3 has 13 residues. CDR3: CASSLAGLDTQYF. For the CDR3, the DNA is TGTGCCAGCAGCTTAGCTGGGTTAGATACGCAGTATTTT.

This clone was detected only a few times. The chain has TRBV7-2 and TRBJ2-7; 12 positions agree with TRBD2. Germline-derived CDR1 and CDR2 are SGHTA and FQGNSA. The CDR3 totals 15 residues. With 6 bases clipped from V and 3 bases from J, the junction kept 6 bases outside the gene matches. This CDR3 is CASRPGLAGIYEQYF. Here the CDR3 DNA reads TGTGCCAGCAGACCCGGACTAGCGGGGATCTACGAGCAGTACTTC.

This clone has just a few counts. The chain uses TRBV5-4 and TRBJ1-5; 7 bases align to TRBD1. The CDR3 extends over 14 amino acids. Germline V gene data show CDR1 as SGHNT and CDR2 as YYREEE (reference sequence). V trimming: 4 bases; J trimming: 7 bases; junction bases outside the gene matches: 8. The CDR3 spells CASSRQGSGQPQHF. Written as DNA, the CDR3 is TGTGCCAGCAGCAGACAGGGTTCCGGGCAGCCCCAGCATTTT.

V gene TRBV7-9 combines with J gene TRBJ2-1, with TRBD1 matching 9 bases. Germline CDR1 SEHNR, CDR2 FQNEAQ (reference sequence). With V trimmed by 0 bases and J by 5 bases, 8 bases remained unmatched. This CDR3 spans 17 amino acids. The CDR3, as DNA: TGTGCCAGCAGCTTAGCGTTTAGGACAGGGGCGGACAATGAGCAGTTCTTC. Translating gives CASSLAFRTGADNEQFF.

This rearrangement joins TRBV4-3 to TRBJ2-3, with D tentatively TRBD1 or TRBD2 (6 bases each). Germline CDR1 is LGHNA and CDR2 is YSLEER. The V end lost 0 bases, the J end lost 6 bases, and 13 bases lay between the germline ends. The CDR3 sequence is 15 residues long. CDR3 sequence (DNA): TGCGCCAGCAGCCAAGATTGGAGGGGGGCGGATACGCAGTATTTT. It specifies CASSQDWRGADTQYF.

The chain uses TRBV9 and TRBJ2-5, with 7 bases that match TRBD1. The V and J ends lost 0 bases and 0 bases, in that order; junction bases with no gene match: 5. The V gene's germline CDR1 is SGDLS and CDR2 YYNGEE. The CDR3 spans 16 residues. CDR3 residues: CASSVGPGQHQETQYF. The CDR3 coding sequence is TGTGCCAGCAGCGTAGGCCCGGGACAGCACCAAGAGACCCAGTACTTC.

This sequence joins TRBV2 and TRBJ1-6; TRBD1 aligns across 8 bases. The V and J ends lost 10 bases and 5 bases, in that order; junction bases with no gene match: 10. In germline, CDR1 is SNHLY, CDR2 FYNNEI. The CDR3 has 15 amino acids. The CDR3 sequence is CATRQGRIDNSPLHF. CDR3 DNA: TGTGCCACCAGACAGGGGCGGATCGATAATTCACCCCTCCACTTT.

A few counts support this clone. This chain links TRBV4-3 with TRBJ2-3; no definite D call. The CDR3 is 14 residues long. V was shortened by 4 bases and J by 3 bases, with 11 bases between the two germline ends. Germline lookup yields CDR1 LGHNA and CDR2 YSLEER. Written as DNA, the CDR3 is TGCGCCAGCAGCCCCGGGCACCGGACAGATACGCAGTATTTT. Residues: CASSPGHRTDTQYF.

This clone was picked up a small number of times. V is TRBV23-1 and J is TRBJ1-6, with 7 nucleotides matching TRBD1. TRBV23-1 is annotated as an ORF whose role is uncertain. The CDR3 is 17 residues long. V shed 0 bases, J shed 7 bases, and the junction held 9 bases outside the gene matches. CDR3 coding DNA: TGCGCCAGCAGTCAATCTAGGGAGACAGGGCTGAATTCACCCCTCCACTTT. It yields the protein CASSQSRETGLNSPLHF.

Points on this clone: A much larger clone lies one base from this, so it may be a read error. CDR3 sequence (DNA): TGTGCCAGCAGCCGTGAACTAGCGGGGGTGGCAGAGACCCAGTACTTC. It yields the protein CASSRELAGVAETQYF. V usage is TRBV7-9 and J usage is TRBJ2-5; 11 bases are a match to TRBD2. The CDR3 contains 16 residues. CDR1 and CDR2 (germline): SEHNR, FQNEAQ (reference sequence). The junction had 9 bases not matched to a gene; V was cut back by 5 bases and J by 4 bases.

V and J are TRBV9 and TRBJ2-3; D is perhaps TRBD1 or TRBD2 (5 bases each). V lost 0 bases, J lost 2 bases, and 7 bases lay in between. This CDR3 comprises 14 residues. Germline V lookup: CDR1 SGDLS, CDR2 YYNGEE. CDR3 protein: CASSVGDHTDTQYF. The CDR3, as DNA: TGTGCCAGCAGCGTAGGGGACCACACAGATACGCAGTATTTT.

This clone has a handful of counts. The chain combines TRBV30 with TRBJ2-7, with TRBD1 matching over 8 bases. V was pared by 7 bases and J by 2 bases, with 7 bases of the junction left unmatched. CDR3 length: 13 amino acids. Germline-derived CDR1 and CDR2 are GTSNPN and SVGIG (reference sequence). The CDR3 sequence: CASAGTGAYEQYF. CDR3 in DNA: TGTGCCTCGGCCGGGACAGGTGCCTACGAGCAGTACTTC.

The gene calls are TRBV10-2 and TRBJ1-2; no clear D. The V end was cut by 7 bases, the J end by 6 bases, with 9 bases between. The CDR3 loop spans 11 amino acids. Looked up from germline, CDR1 is WSHSY and CDR2 is SAAADI. The chain's CDR3 is CASKWQDGYTF. The CDR3 DNA reads TGCGCCAGCAAGTGGCAGGATGGCTACACCTTC.

A few counts support this clone. This chain joins TRBV5-1 and TRBJ2-4; 9 bases line up with TRBD1. This CDR3 is 13 amino acids long. Germline V gene data show CDR1 as SGHRS and CDR2 as YFSETQ. With V trimmed by 4 bases and J by 15 bases, 11 bases remained unmatched. Here the CDR3 DNA reads TGCGCCAGCAGCCGGGGGACAGGGAGAGAGTTGTACTTC. It codes for CASSRGTGRELYF.

Comment on this clone: Other DNA variants within this sample encode the same CDR3. V and J are TRBV7-3 and TRBJ2-3; 7 positions match TRBD2. CDR1 is SGHTA and CDR2 is FQGTGA in the germline V gene. Trimming cost V 5 bases and J 3 bases; bases outside gene matches: 8. The CDR3 is made up of 15 amino acids. CDR3 nucleotide sequence: TGTGCCAGCAGCCCATTGGGGGGGTCAACAGATACGCAGTATTTT. Encoded protein: CASSPLGGSTDTQYF.

This clone came up a few times. The rearrangement links TRBV7-2 to TRBJ2-7; D might be TRBD1 (5 bases). The V gene lost 5 bases and the J gene lost 3 bases, with 17 bases spanning the gap. The germline V gene has CDR1 SGHTA and CDR2 FQGNSA. This CDR3 comprises 15 residues. The CDR3 protein is CASSPSRAMNYEQYF. DNA for the CDR3: TGTGCCAGCAGCCCTTCCAGGGCCATGAACTACGAGCAGTACTTC.

This clone turned up a few times. The chain is built from TRBV7-8 and TRBJ1-5, with no clear D. The CDR3 contains 16 residues. The V end lost 1 base, the J end lost 0 bases, and 10 bases lay between the germline ends. CDR1 and CDR2 (germline): SGHVS, FQNEAQ. This chain's CDR3 is CASSLGSPYSNQPQHF. The CDR3 region has the DNA TGTGCCAGCAGCTTAGGATCGCCATATAGCAATCAGCCCCAGCATTTT.

The chain carries TRBV18 and TRBJ1-6; 8 bases line up with TRBD1. The CDR3 is made up of 16 amino acids. Germline loops: CDR1 KGHSH, CDR2 LQKENI. Trimming cost V 4 bases and J 7 bases; bases outside gene matches: 9. The CDR3: CASSLGQGDSNSPLHF. For the CDR3, the DNA is TGTGCCAGCTCACTAGGACAGGGAGATTCCAATTCACCCCTCCACTTT. The whole variable domain, filled in from reference TRBV18 and TRBJ1-6, reads NAGVMQNPRHLVRRRGQEARLRCSPMKGHSHVYWYRQLPEEGLKFMVYLQKENIIDESGMPKERFSAEFPKEGPSILRIQQVVRGDSAAYFCASSLGQGDSNSPLHFGNGTRLTVT.

This chain links TRBV9 with TRBJ2-5, with 7 bases fitting TRBD2. Losses at the gene ends were 3 bases for V and 5 bases for J; bases not matched to a gene: 13. Germline CDR1 and CDR2: SGDLS and YYNGEE. The CDR3 sequence is 16 residues long. CDR3 region: CASSAGGEGGYETQYF. The CDR3 DNA reads TGTGCCAGCAGCGCCGGTGGGGAGGGAGGCTACGAGACCCAGTACTTC.

This clone was observed at least ten times. CDR3 region: CASSFQGTNEKLFF. As DNA, the CDR3 is TGTGCCAGCAGCTTCCAGGGGACTAATGAAAAACTGTTTTTT. The chain links TRBV7-2 to TRBJ1-4; D is perhaps TRBD1 (6 bases). The CDR3 has 14 residues. Per the germline V gene, CDR1 is SGHTA and CDR2 is FQGNSA. Trimming removed 3 bases from V and 2 bases from J, with 7 bases in between.